These 16 T cell receptor beta chains originate from one sample sequenced in a study of post-analysis software for immune sequencing data. Notes on the study in general: Four or five TRBV segments (TRBV5-6, TRBV5-1 and TRBV20-1 among them) occurred more frequently in patients than in controls.

Presence of unique molecular identifiers characterized the TCR beta cDNA libraries. TCRdb reprocessed the PCR reads via MiXCR and lists one record per CDR3 protein. The sample includes more than 350,000 distinct CDR3 sequences, 35% to 45% of them seen just once. Their antigen targets remain unknown. The source material was blood. These receptor sequences come from a girl aged 2-15 years with multiple sclerosis.

The chain uses TRBV27 and TRBJ2-7; the D is unclear. CDR1 and CDR2 (germline): MNHEY, SMNVEV (reference sequence). V lost 4 bases, J lost 2 bases, and 21 bases lay in between. CDR3 size: 17 residues. The CDR3 reads CASSSYKLATHAYEQYF. The CDR3, as DNA: TGTGCCAGCAGTTCATACAAACTTGCCACCCACGCCTACGAGCAGTACTTC.

This clonotype turned up a few times. The junction does not match germline at one end; this may be a read error. This sequence joins TRBV5-5 and TRBJ2-5, with 7 positions matching TRBD2. Per germline, CDR1 SGHKS and CDR2 YYEKEE (reference sequence). The CDR3 spans 13 residues. The CDR3 sequence: CASSLGEGETQYF. In nucleotides, the CDR3 is TGTGCCAGCAGTTTGGGGGAGGGTGAGACCCAGTACTTC.

This clonotype occurred a few times. V and J are TRBV20-1 and TRBJ2-7; a possible D gene is TRBD2 (5 bases). The germline V gene has CDR1 DFQATT and CDR2 SNEGSKA (reference sequence). CDR3 length equals 11 residues. Trimming took off 5 bases at V and 3 bases at J, with 8 bases between the two ends. The CDR3 DNA follows: TGCAGTGCTCGCCGGGACTACGAGCAGTACTTC. Translating gives CSARRDYEQYF.

V is TRBV5-5 and J is TRBJ1-5; 9 bases agree with TRBD1. Germline CDR1 reads SGHKS; CDR2 reads YYEKEE (reference sequence). The junction had 13 bases not matched to a gene; V was cut back by 0 bases and J by 6 bases. This CDR3 region has 18 residues. The CDR3 region is CASSLVGCWDREGQPQHF. Here the CDR3 DNA reads TGTGCCAGCAGCTTGGTTGGCTGTTGGGACAGGGAGGGTCAGCCCCAGCATTTT.

The CDR3 nucleotides are TGTGCCAGCAGCCTACACGGGAGTCTAGGGCAGTACTTC. Its translation: CASSLHGSLGQYF. The chain has TRBV7-6 and TRBJ2-5; TRBD2 might be the D (6 bases). Trimming shortened V by 5 bases and J by 11 bases, and 18 bases separated the two germline ends. Germline V gene sequence: CDR1 SGHVS, CDR2 FNYEAQ. CDR3 length: 13 residues. The full variable domain, completed using reference TRBV7-6 and TRBJ2-5, is GAGVSQSPRYKVTKRGQDVALRCDPISGHVSLYWYRQALGQGPEFLTYFNYEAQQDKSGLPNDRFSAERPEGSISTLTIQRTEQRDSAMYRCASSLHGSLGQYFGPGTRLLVL.

J is TRBJ2-5 and V is TRBV15; 7 bases match TRBD1. CDR3 size: 13 residues. J was trimmed by 4 bases and V by 6 bases; bases with no gene match: 5. Looked up from germline, CDR1 is LNHNV and CDR2 is YYDKDF (reference sequence). Here the CDR3 reads CATSRDRVETQYF. CDR3 nucleotides: TGTGCCACCAGTCGAGACAGGGTAGAGACCCAGTACTTC.

V gene TRBV7-2 combines with J gene TRBJ2-1; D possibly matches TRBD1 or TRBD2 (5 bases each). The CDR3 sequence is 15 residues long. V was trimmed by 5 bases and J by 3 bases, leaving 14 bases between them. Germline V CDR1 and CDR2: SGHTA, FQGNSA. This CDR3 reads CASSPPGLLYNEQFF. DNA of the CDR3: TGTGCCAGCAGCCCCCCGGGGCTTCTCTACAATGAGCAGTTCTTC.

CDR3 coding DNA: TGTGCCAGCAGCCCTAATCCCAATGAGCAGTTCTTC. This gives the protein CASSPNPNEQFF. The genes are TRBV7-3 and TRBJ2-1, with D uncertain. There are 12 residues in the CDR3. Trimming cost V 5 bases and J 6 bases, with 8 bases left between them. In germline, CDR1 is SGHTA, CDR2 FQGTGA. The full variable domain, completed using reference TRBV7-3 and TRBJ2-1, is GAGVSQTPSNKVTEKGKYVELRCDPISGHTALYWYRQSLGQGPEFLIYFQGTGAADDSGLPNDRFFAVRPEGSVSTLKIQRTERGDSAVYLCASSPNPNEQFFGPGTRLTVL.

The J gene is TRBJ1-2, the V gene TRBV3-1; TRBD1 matches 9 bases. The CDR3 spans 13 residues. Germline V CDR1 and CDR2: LGHDT, YNNKEL (reference sequence). J was trimmed by 8 bases and V by 4 bases; bases with no gene match: 5. CDR3 in amino acids: CASSLLGQGGYTF. CDR3 nucleotide sequence: TGTGCCAGCAGCCTCCTGGGACAGGGAGGCTACACCTTC.

The sample holds a few counts of this clonotype. The chain carries TRBV20-1 and TRBJ2-1, with 8 nucleotides matching TRBD2. CDR3 length: 15 residues. Germline lookup yields CDR1 DFQATT and CDR2 SNEGSKA (reference sequence). Losses at the gene ends were 0 bases for V and 0 bases for J; bases not matched to a gene: 1. CDR3 DNA: TGCAGTGCTAGAGATCGGGGGGGCTCCTACAATGAGCAGTTCTTC. Protein product: CSARDRGGSYNEQFF.

This chain connects TRBV4-1 to TRBJ2-7; 11 nucleotides agree with TRBD1. Trimming at V came to 0 bases and at J to 0 bases, leaving 4 bases not matched to a gene. Germline V lookup: CDR1 MGHRA, CDR2 YSYEKL. The CDR3 is made up of 17 amino acids. The CDR3 reads CASSQEFGTGGSYEQYF. The CDR3 DNA reads TGCGCCAGCAGCCAAGAATTCGGGACAGGGGGCTCCTACGAGCAGTACTTC.

The chain uses TRBV7-2 and TRBJ1-5; maybe TRBD1 (5 bases). Germline V gene lookup returns CDR1 SGHTA and CDR2 FQGNSA. Trimming removed 2 bases from V and 4 bases from J, with 12 bases in between. This CDR3 is 15 amino acids long. The CDR3 sequence: CASSLSYGGNQPQHF. CDR3 DNA sequence: TGTGCCAGCAGCTTATCATACGGGGGGAATCAGCCCCAGCATTTT.

This chain uses TRBV5-5 with TRBJ2-3, with 8 nucleotides matching TRBD2. The CDR3 totals 17 residues. The germline V gene encodes CDR1 SGHKS and CDR2 YYEKEE (reference sequence). J gave up 12 bases and V 1 base, and 19 bases lay outside the gene matches. CDR3 bases: TGTGCCAGCAGCTTGTTAAGTCTCCAGGGCTGGCGGGAGGCCCAGTATTTT. Its protein is CASSLLSLQGWREAQYF.

This chain uses TRBV20-1 with TRBJ1-5; D unclear. Germline V gives CDR1 DFQATT, CDR2 SNEGSKA (reference sequence). V was pared by 0 bases and J by 1 base, with 10 bases between. CDR3 length: 15 residues. This CDR3 is CSARDFHRSNQPQHF. For the CDR3, the DNA is TGCAGTGCTAGAGATTTTCATCGGAGCAATCAGCCCCAGCATTTT.

This clonotype was picked up a small number of times. The chain has TRBV3-1 and TRBJ2-3; possible D gene TRBD2, 5 bases. Germline V CDR1 and CDR2: LGHDT, YNNKEL (reference sequence). The CDR3 is 12 residues long. The V end lost 5 bases, the J end lost 8 bases, and 11 bases lay between the germline ends. CDR3 sequence reads: CASSVTGGTQYF. CDR3 coding DNA: TGTGCCAGCAGCGTCACCGGAGGTACGCAGTATTTT.

CDR3 residues: CASSLPQEGSEQFF. The CDR3 bases are TGTGCCAGCAGCTTACCCCAGGAGGGGAGTGAGCAGTTCTTC. V and J are TRBV11-2 and TRBJ2-1; TRBD2 might be the D (6 bases). Trimming shortened V by 2 bases and J by 9 bases, and 14 bases separated the two germline ends. The CDR3 covers 14 residues. Germline V lookup: CDR1 SGHAT, CDR2 FQNNGV. Based on the CDR3 plus reference TRBV11-2 and TRBJ2-1, the full variable domain is EAGVAQSPRYKIIEKRQSVAFWCNPISGHATLYWYQQILGQGPKLLIQFQNNGVVDDSQLPKDRFSAERLKGVDSTLKIQPAKLEDSAVYLCASSLPQEGSEQFFGPGTRLTVL.